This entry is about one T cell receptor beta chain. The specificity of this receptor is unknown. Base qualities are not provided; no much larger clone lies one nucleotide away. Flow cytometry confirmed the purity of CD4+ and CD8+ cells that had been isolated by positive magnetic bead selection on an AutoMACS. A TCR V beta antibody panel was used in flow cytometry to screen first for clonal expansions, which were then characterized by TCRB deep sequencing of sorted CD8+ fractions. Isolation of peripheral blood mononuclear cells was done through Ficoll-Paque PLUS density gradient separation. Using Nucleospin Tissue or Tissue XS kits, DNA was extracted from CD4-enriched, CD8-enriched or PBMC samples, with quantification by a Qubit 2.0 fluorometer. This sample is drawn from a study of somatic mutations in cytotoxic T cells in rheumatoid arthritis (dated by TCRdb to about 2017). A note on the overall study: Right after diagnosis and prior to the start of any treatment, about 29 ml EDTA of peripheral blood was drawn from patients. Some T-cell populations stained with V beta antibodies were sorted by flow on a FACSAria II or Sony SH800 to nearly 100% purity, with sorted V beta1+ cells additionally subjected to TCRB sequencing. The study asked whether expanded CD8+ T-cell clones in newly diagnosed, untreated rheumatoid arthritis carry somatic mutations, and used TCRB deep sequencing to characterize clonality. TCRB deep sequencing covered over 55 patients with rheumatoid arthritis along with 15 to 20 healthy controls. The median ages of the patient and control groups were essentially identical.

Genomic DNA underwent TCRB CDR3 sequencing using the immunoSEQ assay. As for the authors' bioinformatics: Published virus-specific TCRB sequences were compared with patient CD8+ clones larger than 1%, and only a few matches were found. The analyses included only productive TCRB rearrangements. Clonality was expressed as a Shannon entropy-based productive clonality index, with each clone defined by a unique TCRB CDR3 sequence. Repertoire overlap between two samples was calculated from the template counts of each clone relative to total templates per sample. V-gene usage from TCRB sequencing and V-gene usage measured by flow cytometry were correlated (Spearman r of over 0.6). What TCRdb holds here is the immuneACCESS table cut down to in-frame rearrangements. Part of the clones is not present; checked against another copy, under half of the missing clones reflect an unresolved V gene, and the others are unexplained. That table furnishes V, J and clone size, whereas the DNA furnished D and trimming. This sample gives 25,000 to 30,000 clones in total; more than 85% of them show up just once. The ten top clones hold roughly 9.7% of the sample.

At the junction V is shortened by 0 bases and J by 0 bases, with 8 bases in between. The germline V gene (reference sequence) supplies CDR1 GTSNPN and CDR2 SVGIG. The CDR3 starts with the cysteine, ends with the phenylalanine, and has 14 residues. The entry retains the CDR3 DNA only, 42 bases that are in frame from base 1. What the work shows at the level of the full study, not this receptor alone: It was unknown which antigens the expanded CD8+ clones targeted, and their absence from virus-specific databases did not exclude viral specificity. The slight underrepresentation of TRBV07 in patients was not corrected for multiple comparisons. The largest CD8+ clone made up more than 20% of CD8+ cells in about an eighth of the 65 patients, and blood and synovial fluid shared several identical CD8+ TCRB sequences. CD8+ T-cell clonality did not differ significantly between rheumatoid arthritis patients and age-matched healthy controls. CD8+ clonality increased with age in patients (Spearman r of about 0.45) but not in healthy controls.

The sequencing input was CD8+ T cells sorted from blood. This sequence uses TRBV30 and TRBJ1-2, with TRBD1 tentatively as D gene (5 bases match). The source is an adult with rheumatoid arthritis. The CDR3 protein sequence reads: CAWSVETANYGYTF. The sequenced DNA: TGTGCCTGGAGTGTAGAGACAGCTAACTATGGCTACACCTTC.